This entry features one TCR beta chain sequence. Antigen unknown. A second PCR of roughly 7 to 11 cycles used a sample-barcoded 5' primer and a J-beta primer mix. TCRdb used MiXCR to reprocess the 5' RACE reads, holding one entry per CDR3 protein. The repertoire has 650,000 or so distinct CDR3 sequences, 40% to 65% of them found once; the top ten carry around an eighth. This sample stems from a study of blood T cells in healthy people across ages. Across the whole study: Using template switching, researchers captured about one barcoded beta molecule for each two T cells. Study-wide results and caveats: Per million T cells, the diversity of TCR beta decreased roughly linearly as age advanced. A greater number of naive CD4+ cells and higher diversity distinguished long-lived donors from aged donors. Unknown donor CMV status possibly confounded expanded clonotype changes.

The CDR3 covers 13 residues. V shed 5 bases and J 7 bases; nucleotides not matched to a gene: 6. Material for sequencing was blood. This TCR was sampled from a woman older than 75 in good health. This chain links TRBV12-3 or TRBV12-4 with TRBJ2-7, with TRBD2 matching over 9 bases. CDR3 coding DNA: TGTGCCAGCAGTACGGTCCTAGCGGGGGAGCAGTACTTC. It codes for CASSTVLAGEQYF.